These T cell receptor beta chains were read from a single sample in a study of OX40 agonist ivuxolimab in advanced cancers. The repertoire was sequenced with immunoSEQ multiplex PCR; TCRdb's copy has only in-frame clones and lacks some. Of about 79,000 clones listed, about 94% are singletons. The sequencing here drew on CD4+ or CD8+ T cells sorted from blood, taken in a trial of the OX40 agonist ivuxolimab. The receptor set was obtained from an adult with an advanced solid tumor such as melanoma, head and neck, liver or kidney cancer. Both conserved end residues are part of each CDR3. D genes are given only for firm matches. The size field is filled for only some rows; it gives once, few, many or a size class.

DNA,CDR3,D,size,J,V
TGCGCCAGCAGCCTGACTAGCGATTACGAGCAGTACTTC,CASSLTSDYEQYF,TRBD2,.,TRBJ2-7,TRBV4-1
TGTGCCAGTAACGGCGGGAGCACAGATACGCAGTATTTT,CASNGGSTDTQYF,.,.,TRBJ2-3,TRBV19
TGTGCCAGCAGCCAAACGTACAGGGGGTACGCGAACACTGAAGCTTTCTTT,CASSQTYRGYANTEAFF,TRBD1,.,TRBJ1-1,TRBV4-2
TGTGCCAGCAGGAGGGCGAGCTCCTATAATTCACCCCTCCACTTT,CASRRASSYNSPLHF,.,.,TRBJ1-6,TRBV5-6
TGTGCCAGCAGCTTAGCGGGGGGGGTACGCGAGCAGTACTTC,CASSLAGGVREQYF,TRBD2,.,TRBJ2-7,TRBV7-8
TGTGCCAGCAGCTTACACCAGGGCACTGAAGCTTTCTTT,CASSLHQGTEAFF,.,.,TRBJ1-1,TRBV11-2
TGTGCCAGCTCACCCTCGGGACAGGGAGCCCACGAGCAGTACTTC,CASSPSGQGAHEQYF,TRBD1,.,TRBJ2-7,TRBV18
TGTGCCGTCAGGGGGTTAAGCGATGAAAAACTGTTTTTT,CAVRGLSDEKLFF,TRBD1,.,TRBJ1-4,TRBV6-1
TGTGCCAGCAGCTTAGATGGGGGGCAAGAGACCCAGTACTTC,CASSLDGGQETQYF,.,.,TRBJ2-5,TRBV11-2
TGTGCCAGCAGTTTTTCGACAGGGGCGGGGTACGAGCAGTACTTC,CASSFSTGAGYEQYF,TRBD1,.,TRBJ2-7,TRBV28
TGCGATCACGGGGGGGACGGACTCTACGAGCAGTACTTC,CDHGGDGLYEQYF,TRBD2,.,TRBJ2-7,TRBV10-1
TGTGCCAGCAGCCAAGGTGTGGGGACTGAAGCTTTCTTT,CASSQGVGTEAFF,.,.,TRBJ1-1,TRBV4-2
TGTGCCAGCAGCTTGACCAGCTCCTACAATGAGCAGTTCTTC,CASSLTSSYNEQFF,.,.,TRBJ2-1,TRBV7-9
TGTGCCAGTAGTATAGATTCGGCTGAAGCTTTCTTT,CASSIDSAEAFF,.,.,TRBJ1-1,TRBV19
TGTGCCAGCAGCGGGGGGAGCGCAGATACGCAGTATTTT,CASSGGSADTQYF,.,few,TRBJ2-3,TRBV7-9
TGCGCCAGCAGCCAAGATCTTAGGGGGACCCAGTTCTTC,CASSQDLRGTQFF,.,.,TRBJ2-1,TRBV4-1